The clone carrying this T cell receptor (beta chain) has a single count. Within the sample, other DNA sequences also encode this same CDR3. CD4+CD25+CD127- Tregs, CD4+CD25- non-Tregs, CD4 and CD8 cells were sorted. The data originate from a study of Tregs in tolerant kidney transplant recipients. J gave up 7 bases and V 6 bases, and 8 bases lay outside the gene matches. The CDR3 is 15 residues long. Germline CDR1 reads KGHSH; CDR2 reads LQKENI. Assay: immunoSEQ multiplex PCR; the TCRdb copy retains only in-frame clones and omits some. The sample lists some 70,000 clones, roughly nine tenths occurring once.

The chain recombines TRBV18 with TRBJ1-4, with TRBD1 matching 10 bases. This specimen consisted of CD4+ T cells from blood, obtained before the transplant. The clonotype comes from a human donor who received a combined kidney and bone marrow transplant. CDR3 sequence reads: CASSPPGQGTEKLFF. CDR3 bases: TGTGCCAGCTCCCCCCCGGGACAGGGGACTGAAAAACTGTTTTTT.